This T cell receptor (beta chain) was recovered during a study of T-cell reconstitution after alpha-beta-depleted transplantation in children. Broader study findings: Reports say that about two months after transplant, the alpha-beta T cells came out of several hundred graft clones that had expanded.

This sample's TCRbeta library carried unique molecular identifier barcodes. TCRdb re-called the PCR reads with MiXCR, one entry per CDR3 protein. The sample holds roughly 340,000 distinct CDR3 sequences, around 15% seen once. This clonotype was seen many times. The antigen is not known. Trimming left V 4 bases short and J 0 bases short, with 13 bases between. This CDR3 is built from 15 residues. CDR1 SGHRS and CDR2 YFSETQ come from the germline V gene. Sequencing used PBMCs, mostly from graft donor cells, obtained 360 days after TCRalphabeta/CD19-depleted stem cell transplant. The chain has TRBV5-1 and TRBJ1-2; tentative D call: TRBD1 (5 bases). This clonotype originated in a male patient aged 2 to 10 who had a stem cell transplant for acute lymphoblastic leukemia, so the T cells may come from the graft donor. CDR3 nucleotide sequence: TGCGCCAGCAGCCCTGGAGGGGTAACTAACTATGGCTACACCTTC. Translating gives CASSPGGVTNYGYTF.